The rows below give T cell receptor beta chains drawn from one sample of a study of blood T cells in healthy people across ages. TCRdb fed the 5' RACE reads into MiXCR, producing one record per CDR3 protein. The sample contains about 1.1 million distinct CDR3 sequences, approximately 38% of which appear only once. The source material was blood. Every receptor here comes from a man aged 18 to 30 in good health. Both conserved end residues are part of each CDR3. D genes are given only for firm matches. Size is omitted from some rows. Given values are once, few, many or a class for expanded clones.

D: NA
V: TRBV30
J: TRBJ2-2
size: NA
CDR3: CAWKGGPRTGELFF
DNA: TGTGCCTGGAAGGGGGGGCCGAGGACCGGGGAGCTGTTTTTT

D: TRBD1
V: TRBV4-1
J: TRBJ2-5
size: NA
CDR3: CASRMGQKQETQYF
DNA: TGCGCCAGCAGGATGGGACAGAAACAAGAGACCCAGTACTTC

D: NA
V: TRBV10-2
J: TRBJ2-3
size: once
CDR3: CASTGVGMDTQYF
DNA: TGCGCCAGCACCGGGGTGGGTATGGATACGCAGTATTTT

D: NA
V: TRBV9
J: TRBJ2-1
size: few
CDR3: CASSTGGARSYNEQFF
DNA: TGTGCCAGCAGCACTGGGGGGGCCAGGTCCTACAATGAGCAGTTCTTC

D: NA
V: TRBV9
J: TRBJ2-3
size: NA
CDR3: CASSFSGSSPDTQYF
DNA: TGTGCCAGCAGCTTTAGCGGTTCCAGCCCGGATACGCAGTATTTT

D: NA
V: TRBV29-1
J: TRBJ2-7
size: NA
CDR3: CSVGTNRLEQYF
DNA: TGCAGCGTAGGGACAAATCGCCTCGAGCAGTACTTC

D: NA
V: TRBV12-3/TRBV12-4
J: TRBJ1-4
size: many
CDR3: CASGETPGEKLFF
DNA: TGTGCCAGCGGGGAGACGCCCGGTGAAAAACTGTTTTTT

D: NA
V: TRBV7-9
J: TRBJ2-1
size: NA
CDR3: CASSSATVIDNEQFF
DNA: TGTGCCAGCAGCTCCGCGACAGTCATCGACAATGAGCAGTTCTTC

D: TRBD1
V: TRBV7-9
J: TRBJ1-5
size: NA
CDR3: CASSSGTGERLANQPQHF
DNA: TGTGCCAGCAGTTCCGGGACAGGGGAAAGGTTAGCCAATCAGCCCCAGCATTTT

D: NA
V: TRBV30
J: TRBJ2-7
size: few
CDR3: CAWSERGVEMSEYSYEQYF
DNA: TGTGCCTGGAGTGAGAGGGGGGTGGAGATGAGCGAGTACTCCTACGAGCAGTACTTC

D: NA
V: TRBV6-5
J: TRBJ1-2
size: few
CDR3: CASSYGQGRYYGYTF
DNA: TGTGCCAGCAGTTACGGGCAGGGAAGGTACTATGGCTACACCTTC

D: NA
V: TRBV9
J: TRBJ1-1
size: few
CDR3: CASSVTGSAEAFF
DNA: TGTGCCAGCAGCGTGACAGGAAGTGCTGAAGCTTTCTTT

D: NA
V: TRBV4-2
J: TRBJ2-5
size: few
CDR3: CASSQGHRGETQYF
DNA: TGTGCCAGCAGCCAAGGTCACCGGGGAGAGACCCAGTACTTC

D: TRBD1
V: TRBV6-4
J: TRBJ1-1
size: NA
CDR3: CASSDSDRGTEAFF
DNA: TGTGCCAGCAGTGACTCTGACAGGGGTACTGAAGCTTTCTTT

D: NA
V: TRBV29-1
J: TRBJ1-2
size: NA
CDR3: CSVELQGLDYGYTF
DNA: TGCAGCGTTGAATTGCAGGGCTTGGACTATGGCTACACCTTC

D: NA
V: TRBV5-1
J: TRBJ2-1
size: NA
CDR3: CASSAVRGSYNEQFF
DNA: TGCGCCAGCAGCGCTGTCAGGGGTTCCTACAATGAGCAGTTCTTC

D: NA
V: TRBV12-3/TRBV12-4
J: TRBJ2-3
size: NA
CDR3: CASSHRRGFLDTQYF
DNA: TGTGCCAGCAGCCACAGACGGGGGTTTCTGGATACGCAGTATTTT

D: NA
V: TRBV7-2
J: TRBJ1-2
size: NA
CDR3: CASSLSPGDDYGYTF
DNA: TGTGCCAGCAGCTTATCCCCAGGGGATGACTATGGCTACACCTTC

D: NA
V: TRBV27
J: TRBJ2-1
size: NA
CDR3: CASSSSLVEQFF
DNA: TGTGCCAGCAGTTCCTCCCTAGTTGAGCAGTTCTTC

D: TRBD2
V: TRBV9
J: TRBJ2-3
size: NA
CDR3: CASSVGPAGGLDTQYF
DNA: TGTGCCAGCAGCGTAGGTCCAGCGGGAGGGTTAGATACGCAGTATTTT

D: NA
V: TRBV9
J: TRBJ2-3
size: few
CDR3: CASSGQTTSTDTQYF
DNA: TGTGCCAGCAGCGGACAGACAACTAGCACAGATACGCAGTATTTT

D: NA
V: TRBV7-2
J: TRBJ2-1
size: NA
CDR3: CASSGRVFWDNEQFF
DNA: TGTGCCAGCAGCGGTAGGGTTTTTTGGGACAATGAGCAGTTCTTC

D: NA
V: TRBV27
J: TRBJ1-1
size: NA
CDR3: CASSLSIGGEAFF
DNA: TGTGCCAGCAGTTTATCGATAGGGGGTGAAGCTTTCTTT

D: NA
V: TRBV9
J: TRBJ1-2
size: NA
CDR3: CASSVLAFGGDGYTF
DNA: TGTGCCAGCAGCGTGCTCGCCTTTGGGGGCGATGGCTACACCTTC

D: NA
V: TRBV6-5
J: TRBJ1-3
size: NA
CDR3: CASSLKNRGNTIYF
DNA: TGTGCCAGCAGCCTTAAAAACAGGGGAAACACCATATATTTT

D: TRBD1
V: TRBV29-1
J: TRBJ1-1
size: NA
CDR3: CGVTGTVNTEAFF
DNA: TGCGGCGTGACCGGGACAGTGAACACTGAAGCTTTCTTT

D: NA
V: TRBV10-3
J: TRBJ1-6
size: NA
CDR3: CASEPGQGNNSPLHF
DNA: TGTGCCTCCGAACCGGGACAAGGGAATAATTCACCCCTCCACTTT

D: TRBD1
V: TRBV4-3
J: TRBJ1-4
size: NA
CDR3: CACSRGGGSNEKLFF
DNA: TGCGCCTGCAGCCGAGGGGGCGGATCTAATGAAAAACTGTTTTTT

D: NA
V: TRBV4-1
J: TRBJ2-5
size: NA
CDR3: CASSQDRGLGGTQYF
DNA: TGCGCCAGCAGCCAAGATCGGGGCCTGGGCGGGACCCAGTACTTC

D: NA
V: TRBV7-9
J: TRBJ1-4
size: NA
CDR3: CASSSTDSINEKLFF
DNA: TGTGCCAGCAGCTCTACGGACAGTATAAATGAAAAACTGTTTTTT

D: TRBD1
V: TRBV7-3
J: TRBJ1-4
size: few
CDR3: CASSLTGGPNEKLFF
DNA: TGTGCCAGCAGCTTAACAGGGGGCCCTAATGAAAAACTGTTTTTT

D: NA
V: TRBV10-3
J: TRBJ1-3
size: NA
CDR3: CAISRTDSGNTIYF
DNA: TGTGCCATCAGTAGGACAGACTCTGGAAACACCATATATTTT

D: NA
V: TRBV29-1
J: TRBJ1-1
size: once
CDR3: CSGAGVGGKNTEAFF
DNA: TGCAGCGGTGCCGGCGTTGGGGGAAAGAACACTGAAGCTTTCTTT

D: NA
V: TRBV4-3
J: TRBJ1-3
size: NA
CDR3: CASSQGSARGAGNTIYF
DNA: TGCGCCAGCAGCCAAGGGTCGGCAAGAGGTGCTGGAAACACCATATATTTT

D: NA
V: TRBV20-1
J: TRBJ1-5
size: NA
CDR3: CSAAGSGQPQHF
DNA: TGCAGTGCTGCGGGAAGTGGTCAGCCCCAGCATTTT

D: TRBD1
V: TRBV12-3/TRBV12-4
J: TRBJ2-1
size: once
CDR3: CASTPGQGRNEQFF
DNA: TGTGCCAGCACCCCGGGACAGGGGAGGAATGAGCAGTTCTTC

D: NA
V: TRBV6-2/TRBV6-3
J: TRBJ1-1
size: NA
CDR3: CASGSQGANTEAFF
DNA: TGTGCCAGCGGGTCCCAGGGAGCGAACACTGAAGCTTTCTTT

D: NA
V: TRBV4-1
J: TRBJ1-2
size: NA
CDR3: CASGQDRPIGGYTF
DNA: TGCGCCAGCGGCCAAGATCGACCCATCGGCGGCTACACCTTC

D: NA
V: TRBV27
J: TRBJ2-7
size: NA
CDR3: CASSLYWTASYEQYF
DNA: TGTGCCAGCAGTTTATATTGGACAGCCTCCTACGAGCAGTACTTC

D: NA
V: TRBV12-3/TRBV12-4
J: TRBJ1-2
size: NA
CDR3: CASSILHLNNYGYTF
DNA: TGTGCCAGCAGTATACTTCACCTCAACAACTATGGCTACACCTTC

D: NA
V: TRBV6-6
J: TRBJ1-4
size: NA
CDR3: CASSYRTGSNEKLFF
DNA: TGTGCCAGCAGTTACCGAACAGGGTCGAATGAAAAACTGTTTTTT

D: NA
V: TRBV10-3
J: TRBJ2-7
size: NA
CDR3: CAISEGQGFYEQYF
DNA: TGTGCCATCAGTGAGGGGCAGGGATTCTACGAGCAGTACTTC

D: NA
V: TRBV5-1
J: TRBJ2-4
size: NA
CDR3: CASSLLGSTLKNIQYF
DNA: TGCGCCAGCAGCTTGTTGGGGTCAACACTCAAAAACATTCAGTACTTC

D: TRBD1
V: TRBV6-2/TRBV6-3
J: TRBJ1-5
size: NA
CDR3: CASSYRGQGGNQPQHF
DNA: TGTGCCAGCAGTTACCGGGGACAGGGTGGCAATCAGCCCCAGCATTTT

D: NA
V: TRBV4-3
J: TRBJ1-6
size: many
CDR3: CASSQETPGLHNSPLHF
DNA: TGCGCCAGCAGCCAAGAAACCCCTGGACTTCATAATTCACCCCTCCACTTT

D: TRBD2
V: TRBV6-5
J: TRBJ2-2
size: few
CDR3: CASSLGLAGTGELFF
DNA: TGTGCCAGCAGTTTGGGACTAGCGGGCACCGGGGAGCTGTTTTTT

D: NA
V: TRBV7-9
J: TRBJ2-7
size: NA
CDR3: CASQGGYEQYF
DNA: TGTGCCAGTCAAGGGGGGTACGAGCAGTACTTC

D: TRBD2
V: TRBV6-5
J: TRBJ2-7
size: NA
CDR3: CASSSRTGGGINKIKSSQYF
DNA: TGTGCCAGCAGTTCTCGGACTGGCGGGGGGATTAACAAAATCAAGAGTTCCCAGTACTTC